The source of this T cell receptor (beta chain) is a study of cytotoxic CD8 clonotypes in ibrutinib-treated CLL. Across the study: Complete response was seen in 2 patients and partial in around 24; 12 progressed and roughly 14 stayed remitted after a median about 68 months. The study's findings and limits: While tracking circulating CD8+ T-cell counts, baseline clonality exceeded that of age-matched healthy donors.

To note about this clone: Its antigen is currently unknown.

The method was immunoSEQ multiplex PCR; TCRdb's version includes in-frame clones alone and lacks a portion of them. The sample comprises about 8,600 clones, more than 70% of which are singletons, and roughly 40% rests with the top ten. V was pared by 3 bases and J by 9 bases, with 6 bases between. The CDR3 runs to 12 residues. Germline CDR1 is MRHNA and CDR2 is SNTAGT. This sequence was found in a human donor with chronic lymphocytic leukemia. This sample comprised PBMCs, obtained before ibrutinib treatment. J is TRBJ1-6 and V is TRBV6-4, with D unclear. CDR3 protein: CASSDGRSPLHF. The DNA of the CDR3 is TGTGCCAGCAGTGATGGTCGTTCACCCCTCCACTTT.